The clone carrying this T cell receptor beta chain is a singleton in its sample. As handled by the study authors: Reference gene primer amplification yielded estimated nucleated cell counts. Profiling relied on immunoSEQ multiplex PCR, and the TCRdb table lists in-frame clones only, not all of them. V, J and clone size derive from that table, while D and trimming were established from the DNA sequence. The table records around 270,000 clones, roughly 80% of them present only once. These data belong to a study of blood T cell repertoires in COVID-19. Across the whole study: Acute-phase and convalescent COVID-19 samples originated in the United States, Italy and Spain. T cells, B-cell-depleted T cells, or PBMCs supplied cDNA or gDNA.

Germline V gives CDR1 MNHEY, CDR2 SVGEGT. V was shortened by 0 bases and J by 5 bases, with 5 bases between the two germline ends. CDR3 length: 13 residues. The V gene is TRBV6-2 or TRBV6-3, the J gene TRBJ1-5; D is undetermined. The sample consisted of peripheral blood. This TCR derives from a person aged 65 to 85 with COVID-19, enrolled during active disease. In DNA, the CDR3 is TGTGCCAGCAGTTACTCCGTCTATCAGCCCCAGCATTTT. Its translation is CASSYSVYQPQHF.